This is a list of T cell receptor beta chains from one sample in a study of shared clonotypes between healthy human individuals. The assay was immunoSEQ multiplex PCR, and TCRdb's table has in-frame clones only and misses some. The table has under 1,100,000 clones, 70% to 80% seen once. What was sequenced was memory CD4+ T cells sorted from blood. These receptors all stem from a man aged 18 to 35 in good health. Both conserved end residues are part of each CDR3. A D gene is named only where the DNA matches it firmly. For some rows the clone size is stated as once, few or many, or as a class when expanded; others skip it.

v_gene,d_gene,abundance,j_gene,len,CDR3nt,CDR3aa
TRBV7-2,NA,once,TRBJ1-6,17,TGTGCCAGCAGCTTAGTCGGGGTCGGGGTAGGCAATTCACCCCTCCACTTT,CASSLVGVGVGNSPLHF
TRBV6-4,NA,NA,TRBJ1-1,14,TGTGCCAGCAGAAACGATCCTCCGAACACTGAAGCTTTCTTT,CASRNDPPNTEAFF
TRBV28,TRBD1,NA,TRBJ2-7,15,TGTGCCAGCAGTGGGACAGGGGGGGTTACCTACGAGCAGTACTTC,CASSGTGGVTYEQYF
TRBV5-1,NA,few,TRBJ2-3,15,TGCGCCAGCAGCCCCCTTCAGGGGCCCACAGATACGCAGTATTTT,CASSPLQGPTDTQYF
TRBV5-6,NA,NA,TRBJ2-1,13,TGTGCCAGCAGCTTGGGGGTAGGTGGATGGGAGTTCTTC,CASSLGVGGWEFF
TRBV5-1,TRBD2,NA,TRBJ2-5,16,TGCGCCAGCAGCTTGGCCCTAGCGGGGGGGCAAGAGACCCAGTACTTC,CASSLALAGGQETQYF
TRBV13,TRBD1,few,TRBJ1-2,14,TGTGCCAGCAGCCCCGGGACAGGGAAGGGTGGCTACACCTTC,CASSPGTGKGGYTF
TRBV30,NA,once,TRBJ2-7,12,TGTGCCTGGGCTCCCGGTACCTACGAGCAGTACTTC,CAWAPGTYEQYF
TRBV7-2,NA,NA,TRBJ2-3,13,TGTGCCAGCAGCTTAGCGGGCGTCGATACGCAGTATTTT,CASSLAGVDTQYF
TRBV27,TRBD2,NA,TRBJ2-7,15,TGTGCCAGCAGGTTAGCGGGGGGGCCATCCTACGAGCAGTACTTC,CASRLAGGPSYEQYF
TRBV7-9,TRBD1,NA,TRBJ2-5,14,TGTGCCAGCAGCTTAGTTGACAGGGGAGAGACCCAGTACTTC,CASSLVDRGETQYF
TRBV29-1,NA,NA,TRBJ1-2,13,TGCAGCGTTGACCAGGGGCGGAACTATGGCTACACCTTC,CSVDQGRNYGYTF
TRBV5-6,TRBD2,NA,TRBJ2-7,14,TGTGCCAGCAGCAAAGGGACTATCTCCTACGAGCAGTACTTC,CASSKGTISYEQYF
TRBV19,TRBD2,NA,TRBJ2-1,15,TGTGCCAGTAGTATCCGGCTAGCGGGGCACAATGAGCAGTTCTTC,CASSIRLAGHNEQFF
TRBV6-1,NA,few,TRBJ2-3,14,TGTGCCGGAGGCCGGGACGTCAGCACAGATACGCAGTATTTT,CAGGRDVSTDTQYF
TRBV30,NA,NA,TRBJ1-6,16,TGTGCCTGGAGTAAGGAGGGGGTTCCCTATAATTCACCCCTCCACTTT,CAWSKEGVPYNSPLHF
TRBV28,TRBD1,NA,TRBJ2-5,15,TGTGCCAGCAGTTTACCGACAGGGGCTCAAGAGACCCAGTACTTC,CASSLPTGAQETQYF
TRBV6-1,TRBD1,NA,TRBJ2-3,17,TGTGCCAGCAGTGAAAGGGGCTGGACAGGGGGCACAGATACGCAGTATTTT,CASSERGWTGGTDTQYF
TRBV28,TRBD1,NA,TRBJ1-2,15,TGTGCCAGCAGTTCAGGGGGACACATAAACTATGGCTACACCTTC,CASSSGGHINYGYTF
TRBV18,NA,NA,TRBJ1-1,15,TGTGCCAGCTCACCGAAAGAGGGGGTGTCGACTGAAGCTTTCTTT,CASSPKEGVSTEAFF
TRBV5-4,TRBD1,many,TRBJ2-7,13,TGTGCCAGCAGCCAGACAGGGTACTACGAGCAGTACTTC,CASSQTGYYEQYF
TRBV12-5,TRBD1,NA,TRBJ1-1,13,TGTGCTAGTACCACAGGGGGAATAGCTGAAGCTTTCTTT,CASTTGGIAEAFF
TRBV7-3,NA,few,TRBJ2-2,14,TGTGCCAGCAGCCTACAGGGAGGCCTAAAAGAGCTGTTTTTT,CASSLQGGLKELFF
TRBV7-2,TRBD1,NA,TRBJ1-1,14,TGTGCCAGCAGCTTAATCCGACAGGGGACTGAAGCTTTCTTT,CASSLIRQGTEAFF
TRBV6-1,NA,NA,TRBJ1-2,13,TGTGCCAGCAAGGGCGGTCTAGGGGATGGCTACACCTTC,CASKGGLGDGYTF
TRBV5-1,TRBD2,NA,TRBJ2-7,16,TGCGCCAGCAGCTTGGGGCTAGCGGGAGGCACCTACGAGCAGTACTTC,CASSLGLAGGTYEQYF
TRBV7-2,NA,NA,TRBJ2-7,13,TGTGCCAGCAGCCAGGCCGGGGCTTACGAGCAGTACTTC,CASSQAGAYEQYF
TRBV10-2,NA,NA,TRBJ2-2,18,TGCGCCAGCAGTGAGTCGACTCTAGTCTTATTAGGTACCGGGGAGCTGTTTTTT,CASSESTLVLLGTGELFF
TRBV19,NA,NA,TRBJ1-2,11,TGTGCCAGTACGGCTAACTATGGCTACACCTTC,CASTANYGYTF
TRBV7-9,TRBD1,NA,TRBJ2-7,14,TGTGCCAGCAGCTCCGGGACAGGGGTGCGCGAGCAGTACTTC,CASSSGTGVREQYF
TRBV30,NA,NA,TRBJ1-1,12,TGTGCCTGGAATTACGGGAACACTGAAGCTTTCTTT,CAWNYGNTEAFF
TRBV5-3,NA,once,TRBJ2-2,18,TGTGCCAGACGATCCCCCCCTTTAGCAGGGGATATAGCCGGGGAGCTGTTTTTT,CARRSPPLAGDIAGELFF
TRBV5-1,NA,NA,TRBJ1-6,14,TGCGCCAGCAGCTTGGGGGACGGGAATTCACCCCTCCACTTT,CASSLGDGNSPLHF
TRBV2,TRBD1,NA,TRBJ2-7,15,TGTGCCAGCCGGCTAGACAGGGGGGGCTCCTACGAGCAGTACTTC,CASRLDRGGSYEQYF
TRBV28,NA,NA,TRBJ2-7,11,TGTGCCAGCAGTTTGCAGTTCGAGCAGTACTTC,CASSLQFEQYF
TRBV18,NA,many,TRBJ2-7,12,TGTGCCAGCTCACCGCAGGCCCACGAGCAGTACTTC,CASSPQAHEQYF
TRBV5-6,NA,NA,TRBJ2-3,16,TGTGCCAGCAGCCCTGGTGGGACTCAGGGCACAGATACGCAGTATTTT,CASSPGGTQGTDTQYF
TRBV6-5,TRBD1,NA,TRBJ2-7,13,TGTGCCAGCACCATGACAGGGACCTACGAGCAGTACTTC,CASTMTGTYEQYF
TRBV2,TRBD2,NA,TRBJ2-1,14,TGTGCCAGCGGTCTAGCGGGAAGGGTCGGTGAGCAGTTCTTC,CASGLAGRVGEQFF
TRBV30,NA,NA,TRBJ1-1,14,TGTGCCTGGAGTCACGACGGATCAGGGGCTGAAGCTTTCTTT,CAWSHDGSGAEAFF
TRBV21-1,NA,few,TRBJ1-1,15,TGTGCCAGCAGCAAAGTGGAATCCATGAACACTGAAGCTTTCTTT,CASSKVESMNTEAFF
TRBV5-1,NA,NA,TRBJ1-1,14,TGCGCCAGCAGCCCCAGAGGACTGGGTACTGAAGCTTTCTTT,CASSPRGLGTEAFF
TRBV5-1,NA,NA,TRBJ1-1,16,TGCGCCAGCAGCTTGGCCGGGGTCCAGGGTAAAACTGAAGCTTTCTTT,CASSLAGVQGKTEAFF
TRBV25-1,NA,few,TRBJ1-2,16,TGTGCCAGCAGTGATCGGACGGGAAGGAATAACTATGGCTACACCTTC,CASSDRTGRNNYGYTF
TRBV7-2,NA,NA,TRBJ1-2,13,TGTGCCAGCAGCTTACAGGTGGCTTACGGCTACACCTTC,CASSLQVAYGYTF
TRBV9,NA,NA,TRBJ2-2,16,TGTGCCAGCAGCGTCGAAGTCCGGCAGACCACCGGGGAGCTGTTTTTT,CASSVEVRQTTGELFF
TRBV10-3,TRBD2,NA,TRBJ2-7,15,TGTGCCATCAGTGCTGGCCAGCGGGACTCCTACGAGCAGTACTTC,CAISAGQRDSYEQYF
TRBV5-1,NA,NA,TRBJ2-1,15,TGCGCCAGCAGCGCTCGGGCTAACTCCTACAATGAGCAGTTCTTC,CASSARANSYNEQFF